Listed below are T cell receptor beta chains from one sample, sequenced in a study of blood T cell repertoires in COVID-19. Assay used: immunoSEQ multiplex PCR; TCRdb lists only in-frame clones, some missing. The sample includes about 300,000 clones, 88% of them seen just once. The sequenced sample was peripheral blood. The receptors originated from a woman between 25 and 40 years old who had recovered from COVID-19. Each CDR3 is given with its conserved first and last residue.

v_gene	j_gene	CDR3aa
TRBV5-1	TRBJ2-7	CASSLSTGEQYF
TRBV28	TRBJ1-5	CASSPMLGRVNNQPQHF
TRBV30	TRBJ1-5	CAWSEPPRLNQPQHF
TRBV6-4	TRBJ1-2	CASRLGQGSYTF
TRBV5-4	TRBJ2-3	CASSLGGTSGGGTDTQYF
TRBV28	TRBJ2-3	CASSPNLGGTDTQYF
TRBV4-3	TRBJ1-3	CASSQERPGVVSGNTIYF
TRBV5-1	TRBJ1-4	CASRPNLATNEKLFF
TRBV7-2	TRBJ2-3	CASSLLEGLTGDTQYF
TRBV30	TRBJ1-3	CAWSISSGNTIYF
TRBV20-1	TRBJ1-1	CSASRDTEAFF
TRBV12-3/TRBV12-4	TRBJ1-1	CASSDRANTEAFF
TRBV5-1	TRBJ1-1	CASRRRGDRLTNTEAFF
TRBV29-1	TRBJ1-1	CSVDRDNTEAFF
TRBV5-1	TRBJ1-1	CASSPSEDTKNTEAFF
TRBV18	TRBJ2-7	CASSPGTGVYEQYF
TRBV20-1	TRBJ1-5	CSARGTGSQHF
TRBV7-9	TRBJ1-5	CASSFGQGQMGRNQPQHF
TRBV7-9	TRBJ2-1	CASSLNLASEQFF
TRBV5-1	TRBJ2-7	CASASERAASYEQYF
TRBV28	TRBJ1-5	CASRPPAGVNQPQHF
TRBV18	TRBJ2-4	CASSPWTGLAKNIQYF
TRBV3-1/TRBV3-2	TRBJ1-2	CATGRDYGYTF
TRBV20-1	TRBJ1-4	CSASRTVNEKLFF
TRBV2	TRBJ1-5	CASRIQGVDNQPQHF
TRBV5-4	TRBJ2-7	CASSLGGQGDSEQYF
TRBV19	TRBJ1-5	CASSISAGAILSNQPQHF
TRBV19	TRBJ1-6	CASSMGQGMDSPLHF
TRBV19	TRBJ2-2	CASSPQPYTGELFF
TRBV9	TRBJ2-3	CASSVAPTGMGTDTQYF